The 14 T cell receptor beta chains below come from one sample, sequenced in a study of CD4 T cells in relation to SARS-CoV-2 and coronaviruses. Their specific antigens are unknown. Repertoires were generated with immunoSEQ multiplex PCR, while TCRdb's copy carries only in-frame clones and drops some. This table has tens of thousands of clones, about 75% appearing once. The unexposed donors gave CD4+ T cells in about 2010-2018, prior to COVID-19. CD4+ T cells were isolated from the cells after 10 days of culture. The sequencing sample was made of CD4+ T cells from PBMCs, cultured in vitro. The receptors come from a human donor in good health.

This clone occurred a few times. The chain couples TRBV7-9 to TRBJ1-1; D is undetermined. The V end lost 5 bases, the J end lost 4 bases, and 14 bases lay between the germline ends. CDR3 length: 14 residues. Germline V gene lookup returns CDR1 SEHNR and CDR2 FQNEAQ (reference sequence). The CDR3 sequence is CASSRMASSTEAFF. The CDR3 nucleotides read TGTGCCAGCAGCAGGATGGCTTCGTCCACTGAAGCTTTCTTT. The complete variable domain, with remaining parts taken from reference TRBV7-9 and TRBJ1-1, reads DTGVSQNPRHKITKRGQNVTFRCDPISEHNRLYWYRQTLGQGPEFLTYFQNEAQLEKSRLLSDRFSAERPKGSFSTLEIQRTEQGDSAMYLCASSRMASSTEAFFGQGTRLTVV.

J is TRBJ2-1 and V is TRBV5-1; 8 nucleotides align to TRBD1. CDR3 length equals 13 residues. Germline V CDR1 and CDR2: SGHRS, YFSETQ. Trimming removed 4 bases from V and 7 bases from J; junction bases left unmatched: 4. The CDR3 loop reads CASSTGGMNEQFF. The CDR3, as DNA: TGCGCCAGCAGCACAGGGGGTATGAATGAGCAGTTCTTC. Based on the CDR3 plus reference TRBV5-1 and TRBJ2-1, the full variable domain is KAGVTQTPRYLIKTRGQQVTLSCSPISGHRSVSWYQQTPGQGLQFLFEYFSETQRNKGNFPGRFSGRQFSNSRSEMNVSTLELGDSALYLCASSTGGMNEQFFGPGTRLTVL.

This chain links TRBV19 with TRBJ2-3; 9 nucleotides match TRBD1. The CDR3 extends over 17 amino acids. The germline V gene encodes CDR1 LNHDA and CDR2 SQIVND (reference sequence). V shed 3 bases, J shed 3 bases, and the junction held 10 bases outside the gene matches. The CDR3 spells CASSIGTGIWKTDTQYF. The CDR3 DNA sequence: TGTGCCAGTAGTATCGGGACAGGGATATGGAAAACAGATACGCAGTATTTT.

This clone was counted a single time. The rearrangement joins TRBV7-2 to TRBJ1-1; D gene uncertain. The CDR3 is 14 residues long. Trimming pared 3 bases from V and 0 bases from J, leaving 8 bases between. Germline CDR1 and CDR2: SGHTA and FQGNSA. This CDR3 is CASSLGGMNTEAFF. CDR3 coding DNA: TGTGCCAGCAGCTTGGGTGGGATGAACACTGAAGCTTTCTTT.

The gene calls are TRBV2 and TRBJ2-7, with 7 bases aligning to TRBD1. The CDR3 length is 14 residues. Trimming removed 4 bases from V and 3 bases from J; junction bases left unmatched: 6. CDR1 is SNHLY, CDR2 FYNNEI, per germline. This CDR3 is CASSVGTEVYEQYF. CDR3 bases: TGTGCCAGCAGTGTCGGGACAGAAGTCTACGAGCAGTACTTC. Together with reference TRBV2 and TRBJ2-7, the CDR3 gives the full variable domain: EPEVTQTPSHQVTQMGQEVILRCVPISNHLYFYWYRQILGQKVEFLVSFYNNEISEKSEIFDDQFSVERPDGSNFTLKIRSTKLEDSAMYFCASSVGTEVYEQYFGPGTRLTVT.

CDR3 bases: TGTGCCATCAGAGCCGTAAACACTGAAGCTTTCTTT. Protein: CAIRAVNTEAFF. This rearrangement joins TRBV10-3 to TRBJ1-1; D unclear. Germline V gene sequence: CDR1 ENHRY, CDR2 SYGVKD. Trimming removed 6 bases at V and 2 bases at J, with 7 bases between. This CDR3 comprises 12 residues.

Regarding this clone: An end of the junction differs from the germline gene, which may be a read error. CDR3 amino acids: CASSPPGGGMTKNIQYF. The CDR3 DNA is TGCGCCAGCTCACCACCCGGGGGCGGCATGACCAAAAACATTCAGTACTTC. The chain is built from TRBV18 and TRBJ2-4; D is possibly TRBD1 or TRBD2 (6 bases each). Germline V gene lookup returns CDR1 KGHSH and CDR2 LQKENI. The CDR3 contains 17 residues.

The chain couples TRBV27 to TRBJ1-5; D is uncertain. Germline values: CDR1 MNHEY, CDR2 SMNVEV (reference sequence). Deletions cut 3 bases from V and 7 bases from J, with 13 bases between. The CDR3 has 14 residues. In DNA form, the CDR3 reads TGTGCCAGCAGTTTGGGGAGGCAGCAGCAGCCCCAGCATTTT. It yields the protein CASSLGRQQQPQHF.

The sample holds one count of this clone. Here the CDR3 DNA reads TGCGCCAGCAGCTCGGGGGGGAACTCTGGGGCCAACGTCCTGACTTTC. Its protein is CASSSGGNSGANVLTF. The chain couples TRBV5-1 to TRBJ2-6, with TRBD2 matching 8 bases. Trimming removed 3 bases from V and 0 bases from J; junction bases left unmatched: 2. The CDR3 extends over 16 amino acids. Germline-derived CDR1 and CDR2 are SGHRS and YFSETQ.

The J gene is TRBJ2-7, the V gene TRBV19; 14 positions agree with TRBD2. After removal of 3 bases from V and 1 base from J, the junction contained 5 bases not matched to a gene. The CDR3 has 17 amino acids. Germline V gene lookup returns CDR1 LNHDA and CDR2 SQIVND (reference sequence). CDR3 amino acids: CASSIRGLAGVSYEQYF. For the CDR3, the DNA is TGTGCCAGTAGTATCCGGGGACTAGCGGGAGTTTCCTACGAGCAGTACTTC.

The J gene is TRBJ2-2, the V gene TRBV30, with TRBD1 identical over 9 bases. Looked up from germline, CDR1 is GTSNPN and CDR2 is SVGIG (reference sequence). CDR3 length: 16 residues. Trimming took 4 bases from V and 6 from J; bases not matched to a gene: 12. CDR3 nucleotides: TGTGCCTGGACTCCTCAGGACAGGGGAGTTCCCGGGGAGCTGTTTTTT. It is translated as CAWTPQDRGVPGELFF.

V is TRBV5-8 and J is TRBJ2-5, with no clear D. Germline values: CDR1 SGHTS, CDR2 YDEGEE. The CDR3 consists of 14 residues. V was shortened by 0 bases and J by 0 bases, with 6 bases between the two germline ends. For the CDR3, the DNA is TGTGCCAGCAGCTTGGTTACGTACCAAGAGACCCAGTACTTC. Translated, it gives CASSLVTYQETQYF.

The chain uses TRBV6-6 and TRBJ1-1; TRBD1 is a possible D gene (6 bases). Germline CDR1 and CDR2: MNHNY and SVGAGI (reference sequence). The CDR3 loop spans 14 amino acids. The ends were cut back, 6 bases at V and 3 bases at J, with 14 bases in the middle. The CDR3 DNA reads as TGTGCCAGCAGAGGGATGCAGGGGTACACTGAAGCTTTCTTT. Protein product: CASRGMQGYTEAFF.

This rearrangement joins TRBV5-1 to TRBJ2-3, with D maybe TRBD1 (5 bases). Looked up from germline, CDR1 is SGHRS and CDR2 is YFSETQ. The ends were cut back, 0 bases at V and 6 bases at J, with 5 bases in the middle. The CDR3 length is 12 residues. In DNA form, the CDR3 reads TGCGCCAGCAGCTTGGAGGGGGATACGCAGTATTTT. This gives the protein CASSLEGDTQYF.